This TCR beta chain originates from a study of T cell repertoires in ileal Crohn's disease. Study context: Surgery for a complication: stricturing in 61%, penetrating in about 39%. Postoperative therapy was given to about half: about ten thiopurines, around 17 anti-TNF agents. Broader study findings: Clonal expansions were more frequent in active smokers than non-smokers at surgery. Every patient over 26.8% clonality showed endoscopic recurrence.

The CDR3 covers 14 residues. The J segment lost 5 bases and the V segment lost 4 bases, leaving 7 bases of the junction unmatched. CDR1 is SNHLY and CDR2 is FYNNEI in the germline V gene. About this clone itself: No antigen is known for it.

Sequencing used immunoSEQ multiplex PCR; TCRdb keeps in-frame clones, though not all of them. The sample has about 16,000 clones, roughly 88% seen once; the top ten hold 4.5% to 7%. V and J are TRBV2 and TRBJ2-5; TRBD1 matches at 7 bases. The material sequenced was ileal tissue. The TCR was taken from an adult with Crohn's disease. CDR3 amino acids: CASSVVGGSETQYF. The DNA of the CDR3 is TGTGCCAGCAGTGTAGTAGGGGGCTCTGAGACCCAGTACTTC.